Presented here are 24 T cell receptor beta chains from one specimen sequenced in a study of radiotherapy plus CTLA-4 blockade in lung cancer. Profiling relied on immunoSEQ multiplex PCR, and the TCRdb table lists in-frame clones only, not all of them. The sample records fewer than 100,000 clones, 83% being singletons. This sample comprised peripheral blood, obtained from a patient treated with radiotherapy plus ipilimumab. Receptor source: a human donor with non-small cell lung cancer who had stable disease on radiotherapy plus ipilimumab.

V and J are TRBV28 and TRBJ1-6; TRBD1 is a possible D gene (6 bases). Trimming removed 4 bases at V and 11 bases at J, with 18 bases between. Germline loops: CDR1 MDHEN, CDR2 SYDVKM. The CDR3 consists of 15 residues. This chain's CDR3 is CASSSQTGSRTPLHF. The CDR3 DNA follows: TGTGCCAGCAGTTCCCAGACAGGATCTAGGACACCCCTCCACTTT. Using reference TRBV28 and TRBJ1-6 for the parts outside the CDR3, the full variable domain is DVKVTQSSRYLVKRTGEKVFLECVQDMDHENMFWYRQDPGLGLRLIYFSYDVKMKEKGDIPEGYSVSREKKERFSLILESASTNQTSMYLCASSSQTGSRTPLHFGNGTRLTVT.

V is TRBV19 and J is TRBJ1-5, with D possibly TRBD1 on 5 matching bases. This CDR3 spans 16 amino acids. The germline CDR1 and CDR2 sequences are LNHDA and SQIVND (reference sequence). Trimming cost V 7 bases and J 4 bases, with 20 bases left between them. CDR3 in amino acids: CASMSITQGWNQPQHF. The CDR3 coding sequence is TGTGCCAGTATGTCAATTACGCAGGGTTGGAATCAGCCCCAGCATTTT.

The CDR3 here is CASSPVRYGGTEAFF. CDR3 coding DNA: TGTGCCAGCAGCCCCGTCCGGTACGGGGGCACTGAAGCTTTCTTT. This rearrangement joins TRBV11-2 to TRBJ1-1, with a weak D call TRBD1 (5 bases). Trimming cost V 5 bases and J 4 bases, with 17 bases left between them. This CDR3 is 15 amino acids long. CDR1 SGHAT and CDR2 FQNNGV come from the germline V gene.

V and J are TRBV7-3 and TRBJ2-1; D perhaps matches TRBD2 (5 bases). With 4 bases removed from V and 4 bases from J, the gap between germline ends came to 14 bases. The CDR3 covers 15 residues. Germline CDR1 is SGHTA and CDR2 is FQGTGA. CDR3 nucleotides: TGTGCCAGCAGCTCATCGGGGAGTACGTACAATGAGCAGTTCTTC. Its translation is CASSSSGSTYNEQFF.

A word on this clone: The junction shows a germline mismatch at one end, possibly a read error. The rearrangement joins TRBV4-1 to TRBJ2-5, with D possibly TRBD1 on 5 matching bases. Germline CDR1 and CDR2: MGHRA and YSYEKL. The CDR3 extends over 15 amino acids. The DNA of the CDR3 is TGCACCAGCAGCCAAGATTGGACAAGCCAAGAGACCCAGTACTTC. It translates to CTSSQDWTSQETQYF.

The chain recombines TRBV6-1 with TRBJ2-7; no definite D call. The CDR3 contains 12 residues. Germline loops: CDR1 MNHNS, CDR2 SASEGT. V lost 2 bases, J lost 4 bases, and 6 bases lay in between. The CDR3 is CASSESVYEQYF. CDR3 sequence (DNA): TGTGCCAGCAGTGAATCGGTATACGAGCAGTACTTC.

The rearrangement uses TRBV5-4 and TRBJ2-1, with D unresolved. V was clipped by 0 bases and J by 6 bases, with 7 bases between them. Germline values: CDR1 SGHNT, CDR2 YYREEE (reference sequence). The CDR3 is 13 residues long. The CDR3 region is CASSLDRSNEQFF. In DNA, the CDR3 is TGTGCCAGCAGCTTGGATAGGAGCAATGAGCAGTTCTTC.

The J gene is TRBJ2-7, the V gene TRBV5-5; D may be TRBD2 (6 bases). V was cut by 4 bases and J by 1 base, with 12 bases left in between. CDR3 length: 14 amino acids. Germline assignment: CDR1 SGHKS and CDR2 YYEKEE (reference sequence). The CDR3 loop reads CASSGRDLSYEQYF. Here the CDR3 DNA reads TGTGCCAGCAGCGGCCGGGACTTGTCCTACGAGCAGTACTTC.

V usage is TRBV6-6 and J usage is TRBJ1-2, with unresolved D. Germline loops: CDR1 MNHNY, CDR2 SVGAGI (reference sequence). V was shortened by 7 bases and J by 2 bases, with 8 bases between the two germline ends. The CDR3 totals 12 residues. The DNA for the CDR3 is TGTGCCAGCACAGAGACGAACTATGGCTACACCTTC. Translation gives CASTETNYGYTF.

The V and J genes are TRBV19 and TRBJ2-1; the D gene could be TRBD1 or TRBD2 (6 bases each). Per germline, CDR1 LNHDA and CDR2 SQIVND (reference sequence). The CDR3 totals 16 residues. The V gene lost 3 bases and the J gene lost 7 bases, with 19 bases spanning the gap. Written as DNA, the CDR3 is TGTGCCAGTAGTATCACCGGGACTTACCAGGGGAATGAGCAGTTCTTC. Translating it yields CASSITGTYQGNEQFF.

This chain uses TRBV6-1 with TRBJ2-1; D perhaps matches TRBD1 (6 bases). The germline V and J ends were trimmed by 1 base and 9 bases, with 13 bases remaining between them. The germline CDR1 and CDR2 sequences are MNHNS and SASEGT. This CDR3 region has 14 residues. CDR3 residues: CASSEGASQGEQFF. The CDR3 DNA reads TGTGCCAGCAGTGAAGGGGCCTCACAGGGTGAGCAGTTCTTC.

The V gene is TRBV7-9, the J gene TRBJ1-5; D gene ambiguous. This CDR3 is built from 13 residues. CDR1 and CDR2 from the germline V gene are SEHNR and FQNEAQ (reference sequence). Trimming removed 3 bases from V and 2 bases from J, with 5 bases in between. DNA for the CDR3: TGTGCCAGCAGCTTTGGTGGCAATCAGCCCCAGCATTTT. This codes for CASSFGGNQPQHF. Variable domain in full (rest from reference TRBV7-9 and TRBJ1-5): DTGVSQNPRHKITKRGQNVTFRCDPISEHNRLYWYRQTLGQGPEFLTYFQNEAQLEKSRLLSDRFSAERPKGSFSTLEIQRTEQGDSAMYLCASSFGGNQPQHFGDGTRLSIL.

CDR3 in DNA: TGTGCCACCAGCAGAGACTGGACGAGCTACAATGAGCAGTTCTTC. As protein: CATSRDWTSYNEQFF. V and J are TRBV15 and TRBJ2-1; D remains unclear. Per germline, CDR1 LNHNV and CDR2 YYDKDF (reference sequence). V dropped 0 bases and J dropped 3 bases, with 9 bases sitting between them. CDR3 size: 15 residues.

In regard to this clone: Germline is not matched at one junction end, which may reflect a read error. The chain couples TRBV7-7 to TRBJ1-2; D may be TRBD1 (5 bases). Germline CDR1 SSHAT, CDR2 FNYEAQ (reference sequence). This CDR3 spans 13 amino acids. DNA for the CDR3: TGTGCTAGCAGCTTAGGCAGGGATGGTGGCTACACCTTC. As protein: CASSLGRDGGYTF.

The CDR3, as DNA: TGTGCCAGCAGTGAAGCCGGGACAACTTATGGCTACACCTTC. Amino acid sequence: CASSEAGTTYGYTF. The chain couples TRBV6-1 to TRBJ1-2; tentative D call: TRBD1 (6 bases). V was clipped by 0 bases and J by 5 bases, with 10 bases between them. This CDR3 contains 14 residues. The germline gives CDR1 MNHNS, CDR2 SASEGT.

As DNA, the CDR3 is TGTGCCAGCAGCTTATGGCAGGGCGGCGATTCACCCCTCCACTTT. This gives the protein CASSLWQGGDSPLHF. This sequence joins TRBV11-2 and TRBJ1-6; tentatively, D is TRBD1 (5 bases). Germline CDR1 SGHAT, CDR2 FQNNGV. V was trimmed by 2 bases and J by 8 bases, leaving 13 bases between them. There are 15 residues in the CDR3. The complete variable domain, with remaining parts taken from reference TRBV11-2 and TRBJ1-6, reads EAGVAQSPRYKIIEKRQSVAFWCNPISGHATLYWYQQILGQGPKLLIQFQNNGVVDDSQLPKDRFSAERLKGVDSTLKIQPAKLEDSAVYLCASSLWQGGDSPLHFGNGTRLTVT.

The chain employs TRBV27 and TRBJ1-1, with D tentatively TRBD1 (6 bases). V was trimmed by 3 bases and J by 5 bases, leaving 16 bases between them. This CDR3 has 15 amino acids. CDR1 MNHEY and CDR2 SMNVEV come from the germline V gene (reference sequence). In DNA form, the CDR3 reads TGTGCCAGCAGTTTTGTCCTTGGGGGGCGAACTGAAGCTTTCTTT. It is translated as CASSFVLGGRTEAFF.

The rearrangement links TRBV6-6 to TRBJ2-2; 7 bases map to TRBD1. The CDR3 totals 16 residues. The germline CDR1 and CDR2 sequences are MNHNY and SVGAGI (reference sequence). V was clipped by 4 bases and J by 7 bases; unmatched bases: 12. In DNA, the CDR3 is TGTGCCAGCAGTTCCCTTCCCGGACAGGAAGACGGGGAGCTGTTTTTT. Protein product: CASSSLPGQEDGELFF.

This clone was recorded once. The chain carries TRBV6-5 and TRBJ1-2; D unresolved. CDR1 is MNHEY and CDR2 is SVGAGI in the germline V gene. V was cut by 5 bases and J by 8 bases, with 12 bases left in between. CDR3 size: 12 residues. The CDR3 spells CASSEVGAGYTF. DNA of the CDR3: TGTGCCAGCAGTGAAGTGGGTGCGGGCTACACCTTC.

A note on this clone: One end of the junction is discordant with germline, which a read error may explain. The chain uses TRBV10-3 and TRBJ2-2; D is tentatively TRBD1 or TRBD2 (7 bases each). In germline, CDR1 is ENHRY, CDR2 SYGVKD. This CDR3 is built from 15 residues. The CDR3 loop is CAVRGGLGSTGELFF. DNA of the CDR3: TGTGCCGTCAGGGGGGGTCTTGGGAGCACCGGGGAGCTGTTTTTT.

This chain connects TRBV5-1 to TRBJ2-2, with TRBD2 as a possible D gene (6 bases). Germline V gene data show CDR1 as SGHRS and CDR2 as YFSETQ. CDR3 size: 14 residues. V lost 0 bases to trimming and J lost 5 bases, with 8 bases between them. Here the CDR3 DNA reads TGCGCCAGCAGCTTGGATGGGGGGACCGGGGAGCTGTTTTTT. Translation: CASSLDGGTGELFF. Drawing the rest from reference TRBV5-1 and TRBJ2-2, the complete variable domain is KAGVTQTPRYLIKTRGQQVTLSCSPISGHRSVSWYQQTPGQGLQFLFEYFSETQRNKGNFPGRFSGRQFSNSRSEMNVSTLELGDSALYLCASSLDGGTGELFFGEGSRLTVL.

This chain connects TRBV18 to TRBJ2-5, with D possibly matching TRBD2 (6 bases). This CDR3 region has 14 residues. V shed 4 bases and J shed 5 bases, with 14 bases lying between them. CDR1 KGHSH and CDR2 LQKENI come from the germline V gene. This chain's CDR3 is CASSRNRGRETQYF. The DNA for the CDR3 is TGTGCCAGCTCACGAAACCGGGGGAGGGAGACCCAGTACTTC.

The CDR3: CASSLMRESSEQFF. For the CDR3, the DNA is TGTGCCAGCAGCTTAATGAGGGAAAGTAGCGAGCAGTTCTTC. The chain links TRBV7-3 to TRBJ2-1; possible D gene TRBD2, 5 bases. This CDR3 has 14 residues. Germline CDR1 SGHTA, CDR2 FQGTGA. V lost 1 base to trimming and J lost 10 bases, with 14 bases between them. The whole variable domain, filled in from reference TRBV7-3 and TRBJ2-1, reads GAGVSQTPSNKVTEKGKYVELRCDPISGHTALYWYRQSLGQGPEFLIYFQGTGAADDSGLPNDRFFAVRPEGSVSTLKIQRTERGDSAVYLCASSLMRESSEQFFGPGTRLTVL.

The rearrangement uses TRBV15 and TRBJ2-5; tentative D call: TRBD2 (6 bases). This CDR3 contains 14 residues. V was clipped by 5 bases and J by 0 bases, with 10 bases between them. From germline, CDR1 is LNHNV and CDR2 YYDKDF (reference sequence). The CDR3 loop is CATSGRLDQETQYF. The CDR3 nucleotides read TGTGCCACCAGCGGAAGACTAGACCAAGAGACCCAGTACTTC.